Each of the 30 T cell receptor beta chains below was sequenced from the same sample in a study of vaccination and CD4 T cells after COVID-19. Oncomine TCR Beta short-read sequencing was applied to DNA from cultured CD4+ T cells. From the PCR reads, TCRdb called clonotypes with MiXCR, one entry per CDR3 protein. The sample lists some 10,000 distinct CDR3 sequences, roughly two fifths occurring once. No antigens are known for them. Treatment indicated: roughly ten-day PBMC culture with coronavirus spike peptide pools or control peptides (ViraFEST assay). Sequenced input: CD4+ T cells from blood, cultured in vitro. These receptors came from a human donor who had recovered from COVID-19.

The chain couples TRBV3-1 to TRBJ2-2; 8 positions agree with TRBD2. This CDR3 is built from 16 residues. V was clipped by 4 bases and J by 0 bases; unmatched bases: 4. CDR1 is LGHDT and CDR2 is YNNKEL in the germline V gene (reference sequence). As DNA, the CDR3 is TGTGCCAGCAGCCTGGCGGGACTAGCGAACACCGGGGAGCTGTTTTTT. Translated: CASSLAGLANTGELFF.

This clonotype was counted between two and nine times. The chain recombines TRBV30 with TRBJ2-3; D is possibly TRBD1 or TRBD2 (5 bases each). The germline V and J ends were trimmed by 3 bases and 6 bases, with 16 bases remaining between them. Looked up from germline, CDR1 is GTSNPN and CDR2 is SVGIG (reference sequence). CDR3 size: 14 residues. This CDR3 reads CAWRGDREGDTQYF. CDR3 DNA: TGTGCCTGGAGGGGGGATAGAGAGGGGGATACGCAGTATTTT.

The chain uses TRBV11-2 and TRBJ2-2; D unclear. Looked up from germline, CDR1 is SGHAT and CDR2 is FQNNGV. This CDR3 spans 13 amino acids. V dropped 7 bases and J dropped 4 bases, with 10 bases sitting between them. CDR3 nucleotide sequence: TGTGCCAGCAACCCCCGGCTCACCGGGGAGCTGTTTTTT. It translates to CASNPRLTGELFF.

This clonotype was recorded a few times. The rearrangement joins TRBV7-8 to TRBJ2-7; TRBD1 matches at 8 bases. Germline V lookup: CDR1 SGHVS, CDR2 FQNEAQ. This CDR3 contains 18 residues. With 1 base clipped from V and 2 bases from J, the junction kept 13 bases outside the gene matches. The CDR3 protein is CASSLVGYTGTGPYEQYF. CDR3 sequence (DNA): TGTGCCAGCAGCTTAGTCGGGTACACCGGGACAGGACCCTACGAGCAGTACTTC.

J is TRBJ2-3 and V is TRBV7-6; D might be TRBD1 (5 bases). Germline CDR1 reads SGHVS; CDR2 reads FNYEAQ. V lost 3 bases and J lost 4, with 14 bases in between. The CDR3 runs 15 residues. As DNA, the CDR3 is TGTGCCAGCAGCTTTGACAGTTACACTTCAGATACGCAGTATTTT. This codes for CASSFDSYTSDTQYF.

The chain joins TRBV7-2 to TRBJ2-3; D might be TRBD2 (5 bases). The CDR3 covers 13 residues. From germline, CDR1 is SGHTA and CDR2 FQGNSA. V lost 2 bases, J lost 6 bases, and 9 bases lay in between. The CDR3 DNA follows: TGTGCCAGCAGCTTACGGCGGGCGGATACGCAGTATTTT. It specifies CASSLRRADTQYF.

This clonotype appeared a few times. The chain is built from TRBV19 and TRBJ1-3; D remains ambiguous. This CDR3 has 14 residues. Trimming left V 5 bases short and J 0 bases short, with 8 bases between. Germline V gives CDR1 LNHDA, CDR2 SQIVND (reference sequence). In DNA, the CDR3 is TGTGCCAGTAGTGTTCGGGACTCTGGAAACACCATATATTTT. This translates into CASSVRDSGNTIYF.

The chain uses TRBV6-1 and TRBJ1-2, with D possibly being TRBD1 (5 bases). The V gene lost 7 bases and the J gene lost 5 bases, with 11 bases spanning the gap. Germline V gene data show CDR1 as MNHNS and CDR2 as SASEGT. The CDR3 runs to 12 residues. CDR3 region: CASNPGIYGYTF. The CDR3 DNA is TGTGCCAGCAACCCAGGGATTTATGGCTACACCTTC.

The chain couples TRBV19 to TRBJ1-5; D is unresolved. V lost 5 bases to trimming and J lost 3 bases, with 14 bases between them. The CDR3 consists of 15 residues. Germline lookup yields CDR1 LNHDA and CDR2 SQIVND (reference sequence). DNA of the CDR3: TGTGCCAGTAGTCCGGCCGCAGACCCCAATCAGCCCCAGCATTTT. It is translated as CASSPAADPNQPQHF.

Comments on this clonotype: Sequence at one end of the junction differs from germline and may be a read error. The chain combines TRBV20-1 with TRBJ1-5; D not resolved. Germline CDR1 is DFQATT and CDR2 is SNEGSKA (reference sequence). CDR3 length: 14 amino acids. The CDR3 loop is CSASGQNSNQPQHF. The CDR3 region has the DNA TGCAGTGCTAGTGGGCAGAATAGCAATCAGCCCCAGCATTTC.

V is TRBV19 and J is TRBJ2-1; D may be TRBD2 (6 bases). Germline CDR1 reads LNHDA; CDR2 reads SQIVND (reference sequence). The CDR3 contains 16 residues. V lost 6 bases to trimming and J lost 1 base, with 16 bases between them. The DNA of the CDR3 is TGTGCCAGTAGGAGACTAGTTGCGGAATCCTACAATGAGCAGTTCTTC. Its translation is CASRRLVAESYNEQFF.

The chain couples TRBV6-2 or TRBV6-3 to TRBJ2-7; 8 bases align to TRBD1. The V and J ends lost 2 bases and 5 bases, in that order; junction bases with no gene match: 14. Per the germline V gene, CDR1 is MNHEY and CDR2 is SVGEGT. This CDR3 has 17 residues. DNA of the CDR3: TGTGCCAGCAGTTACGACGACAGGGGTTCAGCTCGCGACGAGCAGTACTTC. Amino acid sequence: CASSYDDRGSARDEQYF.

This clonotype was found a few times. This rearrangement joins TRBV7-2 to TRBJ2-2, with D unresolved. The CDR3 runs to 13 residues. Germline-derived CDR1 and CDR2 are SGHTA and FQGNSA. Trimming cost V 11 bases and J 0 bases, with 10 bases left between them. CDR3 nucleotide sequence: TGTGCCGCACGAACTTCGAACACCGGGGAGCTGTTTTTT. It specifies CAARTSNTGELFF.

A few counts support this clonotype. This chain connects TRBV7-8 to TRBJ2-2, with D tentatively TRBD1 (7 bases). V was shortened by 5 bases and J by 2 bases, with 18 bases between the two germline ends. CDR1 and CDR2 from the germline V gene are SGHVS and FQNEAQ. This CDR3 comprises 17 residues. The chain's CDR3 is CASSVKAGQINTGELFF. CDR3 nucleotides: TGTGCCAGCAGCGTGAAGGCGGGACAGATAAACACCGGGGAGCTGTTTTTT.

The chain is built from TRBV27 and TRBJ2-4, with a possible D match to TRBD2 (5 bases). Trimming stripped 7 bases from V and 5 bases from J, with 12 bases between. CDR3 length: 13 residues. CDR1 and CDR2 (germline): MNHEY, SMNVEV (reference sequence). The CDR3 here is CASKEGLENIQYF. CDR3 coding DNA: TGTGCCAGCAAGGAAGGACTCGAAAACATTCAGTACTTC.

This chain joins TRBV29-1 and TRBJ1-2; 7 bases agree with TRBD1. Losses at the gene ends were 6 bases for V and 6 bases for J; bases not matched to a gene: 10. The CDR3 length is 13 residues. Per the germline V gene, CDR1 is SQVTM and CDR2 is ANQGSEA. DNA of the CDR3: TGCAGCGTGCTCCAGGACAGGTGGAATGGCTACACCTTC. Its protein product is CSVLQDRWNGYTF.

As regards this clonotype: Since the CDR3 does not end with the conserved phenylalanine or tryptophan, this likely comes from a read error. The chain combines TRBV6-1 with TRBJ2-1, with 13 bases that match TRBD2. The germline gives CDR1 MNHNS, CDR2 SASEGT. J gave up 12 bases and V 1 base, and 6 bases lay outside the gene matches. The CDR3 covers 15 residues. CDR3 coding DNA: TGTGCCAGCAGTGAAGATGGGACTAGCGGGGTTTGGCAGTTCTCC. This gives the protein CASSEDGTSGVWQFS.

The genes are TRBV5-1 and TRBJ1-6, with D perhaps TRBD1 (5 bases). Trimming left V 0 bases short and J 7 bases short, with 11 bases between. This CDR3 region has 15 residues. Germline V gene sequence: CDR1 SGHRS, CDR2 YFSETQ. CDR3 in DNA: TGCGCCAGCAGCTTGGCACCAGGGACGAATTCACCCCTCCACTTT. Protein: CASSLAPGTNSPLHF.

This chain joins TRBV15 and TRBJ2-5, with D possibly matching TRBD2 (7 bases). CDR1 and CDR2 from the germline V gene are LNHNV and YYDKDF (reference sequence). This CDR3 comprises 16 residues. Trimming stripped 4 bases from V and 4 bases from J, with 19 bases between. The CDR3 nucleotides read TGTGCCACCAGCACCTCCATGACGGGGGGCGGAGAGACCCAGTACTTC. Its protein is CATSTSMTGGGETQYF.

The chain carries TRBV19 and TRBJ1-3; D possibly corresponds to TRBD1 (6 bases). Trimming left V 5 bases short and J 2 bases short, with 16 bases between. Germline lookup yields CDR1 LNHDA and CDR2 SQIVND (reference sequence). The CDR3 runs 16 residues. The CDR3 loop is CASSPLSGGTGNTIYF. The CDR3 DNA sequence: TGTGCCAGTAGTCCTCTGTCGGGGGGCACTGGAAACACCATATATTTT.

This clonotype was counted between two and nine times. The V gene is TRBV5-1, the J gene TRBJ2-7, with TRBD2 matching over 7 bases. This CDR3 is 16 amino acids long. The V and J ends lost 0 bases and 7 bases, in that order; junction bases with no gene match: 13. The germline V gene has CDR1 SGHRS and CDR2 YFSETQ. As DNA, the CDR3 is TGCGCCAGCAGCTTGGAGTTTCCGGGGAGGGTACGGGAGCAGTACTTC. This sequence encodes CASSLEFPGRVREQYF.

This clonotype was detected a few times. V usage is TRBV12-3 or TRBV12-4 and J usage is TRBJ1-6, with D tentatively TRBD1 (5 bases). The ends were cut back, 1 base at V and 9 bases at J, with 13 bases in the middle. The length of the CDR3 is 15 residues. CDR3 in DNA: TGTGCCAGCAGTTTAGGCGCAGGGATCAGTTCACCCCTCCACTTT. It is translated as CASSLGAGISSPLHF.

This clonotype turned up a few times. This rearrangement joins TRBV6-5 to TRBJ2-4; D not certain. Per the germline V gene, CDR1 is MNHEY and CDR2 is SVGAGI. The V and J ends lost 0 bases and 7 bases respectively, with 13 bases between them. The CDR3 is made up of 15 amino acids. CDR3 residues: CASSYSTQSANIQYF. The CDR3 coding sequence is TGTGCCAGCAGTTACTCCACACAGTCGGCCAACATTCAGTACTTC.

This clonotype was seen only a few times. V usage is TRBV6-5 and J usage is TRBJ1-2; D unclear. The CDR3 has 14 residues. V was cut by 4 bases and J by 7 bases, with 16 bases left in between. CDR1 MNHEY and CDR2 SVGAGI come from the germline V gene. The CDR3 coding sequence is TGTGCCAGCAGTTTCGGGTTTGAAGCGGGTGGCTACACCTTC. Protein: CASSFGFEAGGYTF.

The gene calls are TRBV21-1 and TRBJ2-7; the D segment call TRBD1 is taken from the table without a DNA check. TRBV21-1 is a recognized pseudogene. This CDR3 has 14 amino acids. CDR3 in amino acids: CASSLPGTVNEQYF. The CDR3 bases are TGTGCCAGCAGCCTACCCGGGACCGTCAACGAGCAGTACTTC.

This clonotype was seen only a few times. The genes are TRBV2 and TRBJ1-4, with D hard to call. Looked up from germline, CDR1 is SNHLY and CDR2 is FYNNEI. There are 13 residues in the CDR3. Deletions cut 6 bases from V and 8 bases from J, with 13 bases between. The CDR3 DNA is TGTGCCAGCAGACCCGGGGAGAACGAAAAACTGTTTTTT. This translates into CASRPGENEKLFF. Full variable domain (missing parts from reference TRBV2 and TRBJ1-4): EPEVTQTPSHQVTQMGQEVILRCVPISNHLYFYWYRQILGQKVEFLVSFYNNEISEKSEIFDDQFSVERPDGSNFTLKIRSTKLEDSAMYFCASRPGENEKLFFGSGTQLSVL.

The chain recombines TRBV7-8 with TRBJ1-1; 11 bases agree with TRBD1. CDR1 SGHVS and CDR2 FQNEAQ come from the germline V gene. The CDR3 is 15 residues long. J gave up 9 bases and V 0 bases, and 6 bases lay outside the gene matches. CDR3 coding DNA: TGTGCCAGCAGCTTAGCGATGGGACAGGGGGTCCAAGCTTTCTTT. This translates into CASSLAMGQGVQAFF. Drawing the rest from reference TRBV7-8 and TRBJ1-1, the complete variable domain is GAGVSQSPRYKVAKRGQDVALRCDPISGHVSLFWYQQALGQGPEFLTYFQNEAQLDKSGLPSDRFFAERPEGSVSTLKIQRTQQEDSAVYLCASSLAMGQGVQAFFGQGTRLTVV.

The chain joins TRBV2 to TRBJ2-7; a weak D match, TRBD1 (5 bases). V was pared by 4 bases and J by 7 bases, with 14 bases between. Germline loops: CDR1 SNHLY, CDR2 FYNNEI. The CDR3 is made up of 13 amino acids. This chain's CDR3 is CASSGGPLGEQYF. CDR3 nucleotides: TGTGCCAGCAGTGGGGGCCCCCTAGGAGAGCAGTACTTC. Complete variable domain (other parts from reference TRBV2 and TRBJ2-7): EPEVTQTPSHQVTQMGQEVILRCVPISNHLYFYWYRQILGQKVEFLVSFYNNEISEKSEIFDDQFSVERPDGSNFTLKIRSTKLEDSAMYFCASSGGPLGEQYFGPGTRLTVT.

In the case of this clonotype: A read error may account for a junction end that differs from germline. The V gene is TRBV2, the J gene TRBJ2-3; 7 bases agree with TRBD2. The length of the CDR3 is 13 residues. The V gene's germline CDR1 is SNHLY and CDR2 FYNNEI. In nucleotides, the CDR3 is TGTGCCAGCAGTGAACAGTCCTGGGGGGGAGGGGATTTT. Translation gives CASSEQSWGGGDF.

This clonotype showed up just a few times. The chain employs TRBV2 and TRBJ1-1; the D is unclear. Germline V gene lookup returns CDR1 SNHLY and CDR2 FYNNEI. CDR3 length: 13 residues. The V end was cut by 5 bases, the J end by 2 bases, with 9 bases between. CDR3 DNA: TGTGCCAGCAGTTGGCGGAAAAACACTGAAGCTTTCTTT. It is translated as CASSWRKNTEAFF. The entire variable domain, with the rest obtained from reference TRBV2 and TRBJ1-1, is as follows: EPEVTQTPSHQVTQMGQEVILRCVPISNHLYFYWYRQILGQKVEFLVSFYNNEISEKSEIFDDQFSVERPDGSNFTLKIRSTKLEDSAMYFCASSWRKNTEAFFGQGTRLTVV.